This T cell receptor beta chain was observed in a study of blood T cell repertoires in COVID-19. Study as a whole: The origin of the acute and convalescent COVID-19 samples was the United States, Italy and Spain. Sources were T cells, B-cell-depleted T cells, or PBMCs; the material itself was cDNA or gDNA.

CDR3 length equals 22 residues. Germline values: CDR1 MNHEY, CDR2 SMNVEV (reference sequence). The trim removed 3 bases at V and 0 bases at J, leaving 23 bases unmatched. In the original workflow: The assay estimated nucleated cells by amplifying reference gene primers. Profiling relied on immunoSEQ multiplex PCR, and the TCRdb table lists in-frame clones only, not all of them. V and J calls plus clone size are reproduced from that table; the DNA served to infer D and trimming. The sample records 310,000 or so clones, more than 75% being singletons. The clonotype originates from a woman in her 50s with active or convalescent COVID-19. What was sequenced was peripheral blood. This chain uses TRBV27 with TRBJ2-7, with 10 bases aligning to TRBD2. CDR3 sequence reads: CASSFGGTRSLWTSGGSYEQYF. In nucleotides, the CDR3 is TGTGCCAGCAGTTTCGGAGGGACAAGGTCCCTTTGGACTAGCGGAGGCTCCTACGAGCAGTACTTC.